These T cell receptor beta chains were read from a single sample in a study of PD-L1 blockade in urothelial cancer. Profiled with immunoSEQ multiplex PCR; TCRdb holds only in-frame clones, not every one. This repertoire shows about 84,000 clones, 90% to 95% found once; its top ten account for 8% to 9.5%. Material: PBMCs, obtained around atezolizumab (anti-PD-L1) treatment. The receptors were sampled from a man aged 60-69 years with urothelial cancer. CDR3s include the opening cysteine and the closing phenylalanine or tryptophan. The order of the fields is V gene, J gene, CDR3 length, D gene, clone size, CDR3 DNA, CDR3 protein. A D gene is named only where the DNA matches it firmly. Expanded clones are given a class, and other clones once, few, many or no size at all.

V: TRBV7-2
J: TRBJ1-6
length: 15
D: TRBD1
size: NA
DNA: TGTGCCAGCAGCTCATCCGGGACAGGGAATTCACCCCTCCACTTT
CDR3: CASSSSGTGNSPLHF

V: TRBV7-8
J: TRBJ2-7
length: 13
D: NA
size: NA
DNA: TGTGCCAGCAGCCTAGGAACAGGCTACGAGCAGTACTTC
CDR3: CASSLGTGYEQYF

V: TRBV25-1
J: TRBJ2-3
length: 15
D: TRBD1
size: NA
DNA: TGTGCCAGCAGTAAAGACAGGGGGAGCACAGATACGCAGTATTTT
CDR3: CASSKDRGSTDTQYF

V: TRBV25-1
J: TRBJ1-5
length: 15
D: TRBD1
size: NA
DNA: TGTGCCAGCAGTGACGGGACAGGGATTGGACAGCCCCAGCATTTT
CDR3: CASSDGTGIGQPQHF

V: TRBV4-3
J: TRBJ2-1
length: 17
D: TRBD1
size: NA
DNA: TGCGCCAGCAGCCAAGACTTCCGGGACAGGACCTACAATGAGCAGTTCTTC
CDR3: CASSQDFRDRTYNEQFF

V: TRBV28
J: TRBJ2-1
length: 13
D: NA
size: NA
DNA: TGTGCCAGCGGCCCCGAGGTTGTGAATGAGCAGTTCTTC
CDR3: CASGPEVVNEQFF

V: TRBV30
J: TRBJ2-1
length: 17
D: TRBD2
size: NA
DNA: TGTGCCTGGAGTGTCCTCGCCGGGGGATTCGGGGGGACGGAGCAGTTCTTC
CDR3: CAWSVLAGGFGGTEQFF

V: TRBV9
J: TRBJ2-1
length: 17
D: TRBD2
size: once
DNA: TGTGCCAGCAGCGTAGGGCTAGCGGGAGGGCCAAACAATGAGCAGTTCTTC
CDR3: CASSVGLAGGPNNEQFF

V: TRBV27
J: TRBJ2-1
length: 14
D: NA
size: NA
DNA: TGTGCCAGCAGCGACGGGAGCTCCTACAATGAGCAGTTCTTC
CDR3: CASSDGSSYNEQFF

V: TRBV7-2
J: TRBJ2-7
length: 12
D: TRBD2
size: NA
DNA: TGTGCCAGCAGCCCGCGGGAGGGGGAGCAGTACTTC
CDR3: CASSPREGEQYF

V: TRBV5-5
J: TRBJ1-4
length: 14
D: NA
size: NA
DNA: TGTGCCAGCACCCTGAGTGCAACTAATGAAAAACTGTTTTTT
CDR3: CASTLSATNEKLFF

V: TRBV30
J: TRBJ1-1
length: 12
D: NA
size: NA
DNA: TGTGCCTGGAGTGGGGAGGCCACTGAAGCTTTCTTT
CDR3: CAWSGEATEAFF

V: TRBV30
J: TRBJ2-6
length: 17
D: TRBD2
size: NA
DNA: TGTGCCTGGAGAAGCCCCGGCGGGGGGTCTGGGGCCAACGTCCTGACTTTC
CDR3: CAWRSPGGGSGANVLTF

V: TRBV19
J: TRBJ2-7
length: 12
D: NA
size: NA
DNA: TGTGCCAGTAGTGCGGTGCCGGGGGAGCAGTACTTC
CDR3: CASSAVPGEQYF

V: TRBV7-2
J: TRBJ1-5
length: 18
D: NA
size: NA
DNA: TGTGCCAGCAGCTTGACTTTTCAGGGGTCTGGGAGCAATCAGCCCCAGCATTTT
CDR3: CASSLTFQGSGSNQPQHF

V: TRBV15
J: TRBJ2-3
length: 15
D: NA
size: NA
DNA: TGTGCCACCAGCAGAGGGGGGCTAGGCACAGATACGCAGTATTTT
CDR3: CATSRGGLGTDTQYF

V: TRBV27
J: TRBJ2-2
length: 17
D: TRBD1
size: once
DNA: TGTGCCAGCAGTGTCCGGGACAGCTATAGAAACGCCGGGGAGCTGTTTTTT
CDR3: CASSVRDSYRNAGELFF

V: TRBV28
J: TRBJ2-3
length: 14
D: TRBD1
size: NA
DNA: TGTGCCAGCAGTTTGGGACAGCGCACAGATACGCAGTATTTT
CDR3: CASSLGQRTDTQYF

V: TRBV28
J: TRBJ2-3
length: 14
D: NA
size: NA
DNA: TGTGCCAGCAGTTCCCCCTACCCCACAGATACGCAGTATTTT
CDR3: CASSSPYPTDTQYF

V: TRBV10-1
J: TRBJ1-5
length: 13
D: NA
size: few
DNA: TGCGCCAGCAGCCCCGACGGGAATCAGCCCCAGCATTTT
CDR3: CASSPDGNQPQHF

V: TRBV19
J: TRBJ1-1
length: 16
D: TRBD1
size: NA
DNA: TGTGCCAGTAGTATGGGCTCGGGACAGGGTCTCCCAAAAGCTTTCTTT
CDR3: CASSMGSGQGLPKAFF

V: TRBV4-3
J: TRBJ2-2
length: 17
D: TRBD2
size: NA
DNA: TGCGCCAGCAGCCCTGGACTAGCGGGAGGTGTATCCGGGGAGCTGTTTTTT
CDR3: CASSPGLAGGVSGELFF

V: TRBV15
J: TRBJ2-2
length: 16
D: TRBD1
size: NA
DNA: TGTGCCACCAGCAAAGGGACAGTTCTGAACACCGGGGAGCTGTTTTTT
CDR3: CATSKGTVLNTGELFF

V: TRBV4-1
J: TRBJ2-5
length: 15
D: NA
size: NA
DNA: TGCGCCAGCAGCCAAGGGGGACTGCGCCAAGAGACCCAGTACTTC
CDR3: CASSQGGLRQETQYF

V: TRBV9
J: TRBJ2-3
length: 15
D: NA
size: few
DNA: TGTGCCAGCAGCGTAGATATTAGCTGGGCAGATACGCAGTATTTT
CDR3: CASSVDISWADTQYF

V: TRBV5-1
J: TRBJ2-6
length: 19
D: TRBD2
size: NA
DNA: TGCGCCAGCAGCAGGCTAGCGGGAGGGTTCACTACTGGGGCCAACGTCCTGACTTTC
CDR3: CASSRLAGGFTTGANVLTF

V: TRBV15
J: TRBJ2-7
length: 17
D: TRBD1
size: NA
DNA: TGTGCCACCAGCAACAACTCCCCCGGGACAGGGGTAGGTGAGCAGTACTTC
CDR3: CATSNNSPGTGVGEQYF

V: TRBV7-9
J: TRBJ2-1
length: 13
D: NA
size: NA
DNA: TGTGCCAGCAGCCCAATGGGAGTTTGGGGGCAGTTCTTC
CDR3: CASSPMGVWGQFF

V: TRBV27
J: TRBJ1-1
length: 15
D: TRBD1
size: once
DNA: TGTGCCAGCAGTTATAGGGACAGAGTGAACACTGAAGCTTTCTTT
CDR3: CASSYRDRVNTEAFF

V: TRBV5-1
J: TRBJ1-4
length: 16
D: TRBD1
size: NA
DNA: TGCGCCAGCAGCTTGGCCGGGGGTCAGGGGGATGAAAAACTGTTTTTT
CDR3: CASSLAGGQGDEKLFF

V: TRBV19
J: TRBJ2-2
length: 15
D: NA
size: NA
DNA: TGTGCCAGTAGTATACGTAGCAGAGCCACCGGGGAGCTGTTTTTT
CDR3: CASSIRSRATGELFF

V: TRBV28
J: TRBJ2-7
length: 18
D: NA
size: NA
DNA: TGTGCCAGCAGTTTGCGGGTCTCTAAGCGGGCGAGCTCCTACGAGCAGTACTTC
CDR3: CASSLRVSKRASSYEQYF

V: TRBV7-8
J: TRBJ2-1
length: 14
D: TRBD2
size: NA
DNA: TGTGCCAGCAGCTTAGGGACTAGGGTTAATGAGCAGTTCTTC
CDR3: CASSLGTRVNEQFF

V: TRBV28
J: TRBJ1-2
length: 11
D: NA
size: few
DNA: TGTGCCAGCGGACAGCCCTATGGCTACACCTTC
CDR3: CASGQPYGYTF

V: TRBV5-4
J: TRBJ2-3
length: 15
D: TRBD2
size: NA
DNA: TGTGCCAGCAGCACACTAGCGGGAGTTAAAGATACGCAGTATTTT
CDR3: CASSTLAGVKDTQYF

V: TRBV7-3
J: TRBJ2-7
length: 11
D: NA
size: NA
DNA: TGTGCCTCCCCGCCCGTAGACGAGCAGTACTTC
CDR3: CASPPVDEQYF

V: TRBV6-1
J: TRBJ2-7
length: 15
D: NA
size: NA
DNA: TGTGCCAGCATTTTGACTGAGGGATTGCATCGCGAGCAGTACTTC
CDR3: CASILTEGLHREQYF

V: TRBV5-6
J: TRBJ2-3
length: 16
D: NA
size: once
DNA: TGTGCCAGCAGCTTGTCCCCCCCGGGAGAAGGAGATACGCAGTATTTT
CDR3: CASSLSPPGEGDTQYF

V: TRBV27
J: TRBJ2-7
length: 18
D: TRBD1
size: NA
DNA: TGTGCCAGCAGTCGGACAGGGAGCCAACATACCTCAACCTACGAGCAGTACTTC
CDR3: CASSRTGSQHTSTYEQYF

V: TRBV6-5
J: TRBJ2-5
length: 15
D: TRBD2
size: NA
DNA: TGTGCCAGCAGTCCCGACGGGGGGGGGCAAGAGACCCAGTACTTC
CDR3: CASSPDGGGQETQYF

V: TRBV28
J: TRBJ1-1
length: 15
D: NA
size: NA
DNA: TGTGCCAGCAGTCCTCCCCTCGGGGGTAACACTGAAGCTTTCTTT
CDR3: CASSPPLGGNTEAFF

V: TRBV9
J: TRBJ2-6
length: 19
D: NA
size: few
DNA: TGTGCCAGCAGCACCGCAATGTCGCACCCAGTTTCGGGGGCCAACGTCCTGACTTTC
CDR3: CASSTAMSHPVSGANVLTF

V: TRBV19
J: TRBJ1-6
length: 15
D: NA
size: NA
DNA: TGTGCCAGTAGTATTTCGCGGGGAAATAATTCACCCCTCCACTTT
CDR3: CASSISRGNNSPLHF

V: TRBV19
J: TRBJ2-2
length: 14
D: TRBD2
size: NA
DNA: TGTGCCAGTAATGGACTAGCGGACACCGGGGAGCTGTTTTTT
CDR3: CASNGLADTGELFF

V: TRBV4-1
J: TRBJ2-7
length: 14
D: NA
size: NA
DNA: TGCGCCAGCAGCCAAGAAGGACTTTTTCACGAGCAGTACTTC
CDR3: CASSQEGLFHEQYF

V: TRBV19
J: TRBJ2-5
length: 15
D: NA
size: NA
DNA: TGTGCCAGTAGAAGAGGGGGGGCGGTTTTGGAGACCCAGTACTTC
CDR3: CASRRGGAVLETQYF

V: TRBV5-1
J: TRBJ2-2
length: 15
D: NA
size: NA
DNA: TGCGCCAGCAGCTTGGAACTAGGGCACACCGGGGAGCTGTTTTTT
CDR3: CASSLELGHTGELFF

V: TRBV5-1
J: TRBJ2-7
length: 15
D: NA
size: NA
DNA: TGCGCCAGCAGCTTAAGGGCGGGATCCTCCTACGAGCAGTACTTC
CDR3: CASSLRAGSSYEQYF

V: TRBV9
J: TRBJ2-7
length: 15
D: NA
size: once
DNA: TGTGCCAGCAGCCTCGCGGCAGGGGACCCCTACGAGCAGTACTTC
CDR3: CASSLAAGDPYEQYF

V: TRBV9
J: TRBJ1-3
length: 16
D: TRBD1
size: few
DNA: TGTGCCAGCAGCGTGATCAGCCGGGACAGGGGAAACACCATATATTTT
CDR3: CASSVISRDRGNTIYF

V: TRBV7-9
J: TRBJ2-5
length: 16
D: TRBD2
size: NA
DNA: TGTGCCAGCAGCTCCGGGGCTAGCGGAGACCAAGAGACCCAGTACTTC
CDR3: CASSSGASGDQETQYF

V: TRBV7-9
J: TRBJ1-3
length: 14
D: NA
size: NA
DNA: TGTGCCAGCAGCCCACAGGGTGGTGGAAACACCATATATTTT
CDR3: CASSPQGGGNTIYF

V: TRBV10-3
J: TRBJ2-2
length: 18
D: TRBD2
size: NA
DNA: TGTGCCATCAGTGACCCGCCCGGGACTAGCGAGAACACCGGGGAGCTGTTTTTT
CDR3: CAISDPPGTSENTGELFF

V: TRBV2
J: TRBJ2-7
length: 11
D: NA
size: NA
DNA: TGTGCCAGCAGCGACAGCTACGAGCAGTACTTC
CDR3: CASSDSYEQYF